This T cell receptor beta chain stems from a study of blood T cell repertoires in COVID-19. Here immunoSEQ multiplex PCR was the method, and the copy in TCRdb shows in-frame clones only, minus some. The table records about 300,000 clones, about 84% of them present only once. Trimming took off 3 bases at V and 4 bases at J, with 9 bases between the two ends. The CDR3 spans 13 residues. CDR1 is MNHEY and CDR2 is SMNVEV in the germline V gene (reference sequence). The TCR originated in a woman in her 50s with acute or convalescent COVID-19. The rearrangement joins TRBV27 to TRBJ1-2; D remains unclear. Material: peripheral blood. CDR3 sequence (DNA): TGTGCCAGCAGTTTGAAGGAGGGCTATGGCTACACCTTC. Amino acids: CASSLKEGYGYTF.